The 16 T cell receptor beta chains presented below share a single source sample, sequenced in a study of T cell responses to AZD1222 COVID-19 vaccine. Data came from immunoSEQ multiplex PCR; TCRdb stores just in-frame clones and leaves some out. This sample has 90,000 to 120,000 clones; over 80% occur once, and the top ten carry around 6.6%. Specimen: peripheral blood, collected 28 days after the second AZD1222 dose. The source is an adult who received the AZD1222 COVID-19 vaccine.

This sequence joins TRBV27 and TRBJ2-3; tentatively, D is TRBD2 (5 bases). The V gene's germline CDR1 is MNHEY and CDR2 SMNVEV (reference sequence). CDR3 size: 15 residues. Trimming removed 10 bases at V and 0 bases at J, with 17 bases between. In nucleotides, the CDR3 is TGTGCCACCGTAAAATATTCTAGCAGCACAGATACGCAGTATTTT. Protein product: CATVKYSSSTDTQYF.

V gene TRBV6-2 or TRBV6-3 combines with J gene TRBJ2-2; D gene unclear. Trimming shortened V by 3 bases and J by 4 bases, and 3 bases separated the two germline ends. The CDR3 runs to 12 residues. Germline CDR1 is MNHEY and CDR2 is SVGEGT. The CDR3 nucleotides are TGTGCCAGCAGTTATGGCACCGGGGAGCTGTTTTTT. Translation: CASSYGTGELFF.

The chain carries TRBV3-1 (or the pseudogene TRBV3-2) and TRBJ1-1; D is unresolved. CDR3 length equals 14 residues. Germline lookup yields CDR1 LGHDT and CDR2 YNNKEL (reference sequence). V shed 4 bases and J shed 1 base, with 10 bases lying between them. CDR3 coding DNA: TGTGCCAGCAGCCCCCCCTTTGAGAACACTGAAGCTTTCTTT. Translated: CASSPPFENTEAFF.

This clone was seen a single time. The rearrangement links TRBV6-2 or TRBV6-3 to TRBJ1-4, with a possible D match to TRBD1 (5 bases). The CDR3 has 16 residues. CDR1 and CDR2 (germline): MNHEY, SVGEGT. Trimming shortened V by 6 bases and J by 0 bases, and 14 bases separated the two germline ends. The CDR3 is CASSPGHLATNEKLFF. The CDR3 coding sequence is TGTGCCAGCAGCCCCGGACATCTTGCAACTAATGAAAAACTGTTTTTT.

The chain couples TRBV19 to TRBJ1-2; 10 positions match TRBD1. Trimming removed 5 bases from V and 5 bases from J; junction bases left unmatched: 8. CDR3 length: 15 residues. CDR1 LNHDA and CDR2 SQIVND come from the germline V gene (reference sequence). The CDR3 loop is CASSLRQGARYGYTF. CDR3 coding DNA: TGTGCCAGTAGTTTACGACAGGGGGCACGGTATGGCTACACCTTC.

This CDR3 is CASSYSGVSTDTQYF. The CDR3 coding sequence is TGTGCCAGCAGCTATAGCGGGGTTAGCACAGATACGCAGTATTTT. The chain links TRBV7-9 to TRBJ2-3, with 8 bases fitting TRBD2. The V gene's germline CDR1 is SEHNR and CDR2 FQNEAQ (reference sequence). V lost 4 bases and J lost 0; bases outside the gene matches: 3. The CDR3 length is 15 residues.

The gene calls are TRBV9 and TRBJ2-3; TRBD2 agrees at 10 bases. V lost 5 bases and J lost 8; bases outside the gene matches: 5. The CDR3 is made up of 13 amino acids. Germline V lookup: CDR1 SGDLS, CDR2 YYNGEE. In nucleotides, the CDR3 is TGTGCCAGCAGTCGGACTAGCGGAAGTACGCAGTATTTT. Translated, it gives CASSRTSGSTQYF.

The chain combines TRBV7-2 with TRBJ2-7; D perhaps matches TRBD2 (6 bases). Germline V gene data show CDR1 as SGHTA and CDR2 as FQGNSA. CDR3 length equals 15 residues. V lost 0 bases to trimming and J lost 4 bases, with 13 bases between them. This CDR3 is CASSLAGDWSYEQYF. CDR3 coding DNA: TGTGCCAGCAGCTTAGCAGGGGACTGGAGTTACGAGCAGTACTTC.

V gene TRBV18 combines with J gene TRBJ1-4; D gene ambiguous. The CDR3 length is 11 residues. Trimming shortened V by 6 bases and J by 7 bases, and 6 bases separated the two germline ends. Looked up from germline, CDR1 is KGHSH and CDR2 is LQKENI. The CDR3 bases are TGTGCCAGCTCCCGGGGTGAAAAACTGTTTTTT. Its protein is CASSRGEKLFF. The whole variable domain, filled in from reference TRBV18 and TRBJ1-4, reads NAGVMQNPRHLVRRRGQEARLRCSPMKGHSHVYWYRQLPEEGLKFMVYLQKENIIDESGMPKERFSAEFPKEGPSILRIQQVVRGDSAAYFCASSRGEKLFFGSGTQLSVL.

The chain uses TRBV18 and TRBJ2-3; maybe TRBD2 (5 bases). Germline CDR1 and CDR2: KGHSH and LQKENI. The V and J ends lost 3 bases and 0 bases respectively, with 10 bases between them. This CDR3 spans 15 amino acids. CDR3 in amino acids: CASSPEVSSTDTQYF. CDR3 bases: TGTGCCAGCTCACCGGAGGTCTCTAGCACAGATACGCAGTATTTT.

CDR3 sequence (DNA): TGCGCCAGCAGCTTGGTGTTTCCGCGTCCCTATAATTCACCCCTCCACTTT. It yields the protein CASSLVFPRPYNSPLHF. The rearrangement uses TRBV5-1 and TRBJ1-6, with D unresolved. This CDR3 has 17 amino acids. The germline V gene has CDR1 SGHRS and CDR2 YFSETQ. Trimming removed 0 bases at V and 2 bases at J, with 12 bases between.

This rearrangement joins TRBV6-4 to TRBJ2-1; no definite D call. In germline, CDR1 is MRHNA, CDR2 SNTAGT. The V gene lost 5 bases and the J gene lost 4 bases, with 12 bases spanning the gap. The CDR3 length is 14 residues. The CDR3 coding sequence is TGTGCCAGCAGTCCGGCCGACGGGTACAATGAGCAGTTCTTC. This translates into CASSPADGYNEQFF.

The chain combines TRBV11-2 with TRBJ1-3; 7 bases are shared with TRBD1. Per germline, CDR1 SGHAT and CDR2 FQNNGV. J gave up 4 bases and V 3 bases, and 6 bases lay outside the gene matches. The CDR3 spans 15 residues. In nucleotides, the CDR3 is TGTGCCAGCAGCTTGACAGGGCGGGCAGGAAACACCATATATTTT. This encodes CASSLTGRAGNTIYF. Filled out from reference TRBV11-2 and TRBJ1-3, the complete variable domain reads EAGVAQSPRYKIIEKRQSVAFWCNPISGHATLYWYQQILGQGPKLLIQFQNNGVVDDSQLPKDRFSAERLKGVDSTLKIQPAKLEDSAVYLCASSLTGRAGNTIYFGEGSWLTVV.

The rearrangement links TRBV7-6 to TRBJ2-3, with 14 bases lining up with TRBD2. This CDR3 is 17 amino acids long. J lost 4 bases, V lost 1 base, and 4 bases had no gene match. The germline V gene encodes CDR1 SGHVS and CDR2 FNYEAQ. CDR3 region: CASSLGLAGGLADTQYF. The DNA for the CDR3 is TGTGCCAGCAGCTTAGGACTAGCGGGGGGGCTAGCAGATACGCAGTATTTT.

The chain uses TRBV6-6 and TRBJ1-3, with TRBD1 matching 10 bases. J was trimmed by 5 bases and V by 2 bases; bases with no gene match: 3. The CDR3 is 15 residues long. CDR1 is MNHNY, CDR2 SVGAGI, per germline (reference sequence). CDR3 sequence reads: CASSYGQGGRNTIYF. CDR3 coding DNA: TGTGCCAGCAGTTACGGACAGGGGGGTCGAAACACCATATATTTT.

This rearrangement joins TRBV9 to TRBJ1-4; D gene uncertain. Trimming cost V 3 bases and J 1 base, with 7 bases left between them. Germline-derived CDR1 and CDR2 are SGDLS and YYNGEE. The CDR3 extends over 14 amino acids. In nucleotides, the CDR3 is TGTGCCAGCAGCGACCGGGAAACTAATGAAAAACTGTTTTTT. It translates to CASSDRETNEKLFF.